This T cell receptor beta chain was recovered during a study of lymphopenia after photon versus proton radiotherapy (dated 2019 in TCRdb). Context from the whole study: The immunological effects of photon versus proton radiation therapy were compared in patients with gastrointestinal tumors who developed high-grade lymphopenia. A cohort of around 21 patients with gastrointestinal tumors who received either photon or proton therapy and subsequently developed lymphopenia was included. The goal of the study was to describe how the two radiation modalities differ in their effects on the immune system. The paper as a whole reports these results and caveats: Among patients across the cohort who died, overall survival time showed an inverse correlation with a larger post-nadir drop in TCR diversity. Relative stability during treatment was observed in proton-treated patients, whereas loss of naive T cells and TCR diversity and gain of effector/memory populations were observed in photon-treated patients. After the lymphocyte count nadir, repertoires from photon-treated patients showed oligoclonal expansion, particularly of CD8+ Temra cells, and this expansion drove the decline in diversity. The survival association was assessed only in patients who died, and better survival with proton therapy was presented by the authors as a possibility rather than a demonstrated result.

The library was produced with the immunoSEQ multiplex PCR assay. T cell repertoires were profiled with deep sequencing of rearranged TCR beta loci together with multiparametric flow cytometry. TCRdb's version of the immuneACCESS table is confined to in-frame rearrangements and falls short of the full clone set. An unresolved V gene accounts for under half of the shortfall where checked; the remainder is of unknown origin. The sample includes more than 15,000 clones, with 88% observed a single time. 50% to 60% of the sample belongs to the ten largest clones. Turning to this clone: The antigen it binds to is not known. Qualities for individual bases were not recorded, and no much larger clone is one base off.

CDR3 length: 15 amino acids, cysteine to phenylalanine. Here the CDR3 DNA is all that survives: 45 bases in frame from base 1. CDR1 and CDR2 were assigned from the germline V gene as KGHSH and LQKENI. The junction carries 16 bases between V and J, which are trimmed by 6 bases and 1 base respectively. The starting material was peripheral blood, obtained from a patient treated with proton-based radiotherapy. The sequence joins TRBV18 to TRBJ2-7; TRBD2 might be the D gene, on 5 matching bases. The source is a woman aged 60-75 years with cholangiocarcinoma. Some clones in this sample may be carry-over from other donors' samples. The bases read TGTGCCAGCTCCCAGGCCGCAGAGGGATCCTACGAGCAGTACTTC. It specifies CASSQAAEGSYEQYF.